Shown below are 12 T cell receptor beta chains from a single sample sequenced in a study of vaccination effects on CD4 cells after COVID-19. Having been cultured for around nine days, the cells underwent CD4+ T cell isolation. The person was diagnosed with PCR-confirmed SARS-CoV-2 infection between March and December 2020. Either the BNT162b2 or mRNA-1273 vaccine was given to participants in two doses. For these receptors, no antigen is known. The repertoire was sequenced with immunoSEQ multiplex PCR; TCRdb's copy has only in-frame clones and lacks some. The sample carries around 50,000 clones, about 74% recorded once. Sequences were derived from CD4+ T cells from PBMCs cultured without peptide, sampled after COVID-19 vaccination. The source of these receptors is a human donor who had a prior SARS-CoV-2 infection.

V and J are TRBV18 and TRBJ2-1, with D maybe TRBD1 (6 bases). The CDR3 is 15 residues long. V was pared by 3 bases and J by 2 bases, with 11 bases between. In germline, CDR1 is KGHSH, CDR2 LQKENI. The CDR3 reads CASSPSQGPYNEQFF. The CDR3 DNA reads as TGTGCCAGCTCACCGTCGCAGGGGCCCTACAATGAGCAGTTCTTC.

This chain links TRBV19 with TRBJ2-2; 10 bases agree with TRBD1. The CDR3 runs 15 residues. Looked up from germline, CDR1 is LNHDA and CDR2 is SQIVND (reference sequence). J lost 3 bases, V lost 11 bases, and 9 bases had no gene match. CDR3 sequence: CASSDRGLYTGELFF. In DNA, the CDR3 is TGTGCCTCAAGCGACAGGGGGCTGTACACCGGGGAGCTGTTTTTT.

The chain carries TRBV5-4 and TRBJ2-1, with a possible D match to TRBD1 (6 bases). The V end was cut by 3 bases, the J end by 0 bases, with 10 bases between. This CDR3 comprises 15 residues. The V gene's germline CDR1 is SGHNT and CDR2 YYREEE (reference sequence). CDR3 sequence (DNA): TGTGCCAGCAGCTCCGGGACAATCTCCTACAATGAGCAGTTCTTC. It yields the protein CASSSGTISYNEQFF.

This sequence joins TRBV6-1 and TRBJ1-3; 7 nucleotides line up with TRBD1. This CDR3 is built from 16 residues. The germline V gene encodes CDR1 MNHNS and CDR2 SASEGT. V gave up 1 base and J gave up 0 bases; unmatched junction bases: 3. The CDR3 DNA is TGTGCCAGCAGTGAAGGGACAGGTAGCTCTGGAAACACCATATATTTT. Translation gives CASSEGTGSSGNTIYF.

The chain uses TRBV19 and TRBJ1-3; no clear D. The germline CDR1 and CDR2 sequences are LNHDA and SQIVND (reference sequence). The CDR3 consists of 13 residues. V shed 7 bases and J shed 0 bases, with 7 bases lying between them. DNA of the CDR3: TGTGCCAGTAAGGTCCACTCTGGAAACACCATATATTTT. Its protein is CASKVHSGNTIYF.

This clone has only a few counts. The chain couples TRBV3-1 (or the pseudogene TRBV3-2) to TRBJ2-3, with 10 bases that match TRBD2. The CDR3 is made up of 17 amino acids. Germline CDR1 is LGHDT and CDR2 is YNNKEL (reference sequence). J lost 2 bases, V lost 1 base, and 6 bases had no gene match. The CDR3 region is CASSQALAGAVTDTQYF. CDR3 coding DNA: TGTGCCAGCAGCCAAGCCCTAGCGGGAGCGGTCACAGATACGCAGTATTTT.

The rearrangement uses TRBV6-2 or TRBV6-3 and TRBJ1-1; no clear D gene. The germline V gene encodes CDR1 MNHEY and CDR2 SVGEGT. This CDR3 has 13 amino acids. Trimming pared 4 bases from V and 3 bases from J, leaving 9 bases between. The CDR3 DNA reads TGTGCCAGCAGTTTCCTCCCTTACACTGAAGCTTTCTTT. This translates into CASSFLPYTEAFF.

The chain recombines TRBV25-1 with TRBJ2-2; tentative D call: TRBD2 (6 bases). The V end was cut by 1 base, the J end by 9 bases, with 18 bases between. The CDR3 consists of 16 residues. The germline CDR1 and CDR2 sequences are MGHDK and SYGVNS. The CDR3 DNA follows: TGTGCCAGCAGTGAATTGCACGCAGGCGGGGCTCGGGAGCTGTTTTTT. Residues: CASSELHAGGARELFF.

This clone is a singleton in its sample. The chain is built from TRBV7-2 and TRBJ2-5, with 13 nucleotides matching TRBD2. Germline CDR1 reads SGHTA; CDR2 reads FQGNSA. Trimming removed 0 bases from V and 2 bases from J; junction bases left unmatched: 12. The CDR3 consists of 20 residues. The CDR3 region is CASSLAALRRLAGGQETQYF. CDR3 sequence (DNA): TGTGCCAGCAGCTTAGCTGCCCTAAGACGACTAGCGGGAGGTCAAGAGACCCAGTACTTC. The complete variable domain, with remaining parts taken from reference TRBV7-2 and TRBJ2-5, reads GAGVSQSPSNKVTEKGKDVELRCDPISGHTALYWYRQSLGQGLEFLIYFQGNSAPDKSGLPSDRFSAERTGGSVSTLTIQRTQQEDSAVYLCASSLAALRRLAGGQETQYFGPGTRLLVL.

The gene calls are TRBV3-1 (or the pseudogene TRBV3-2) and TRBJ2-3; 8 bases match TRBD2. This CDR3 is 13 amino acids long. Germline V gene lookup returns CDR1 LGHDT and CDR2 YNNKEL (reference sequence). V lost 3 bases and J lost 6; bases outside the gene matches: 2. The CDR3 DNA is TGTGCCAGCAGCCAGCTAGCGGGCGATACGCAGTATTTT. Its protein is CASSQLAGDTQYF.

This clone has just one count. The chain is built from TRBV6-5 and TRBJ1-6; tentative D call: TRBD1 (6 bases). The germline V and J ends were trimmed by 11 bases and 7 bases, with 12 bases remaining between them. The CDR3 is made up of 12 amino acids. Per the germline V gene, CDR1 is MNHEY and CDR2 is SVGAGI. CDR3 protein: CACSGGNSPLHF. CDR3 nucleotides: TGTGCCTGCTCGGGGGGCAATTCACCCCTCCACTTT.

V usage is TRBV10-3 and J usage is TRBJ2-7, with D perhaps TRBD1 (5 bases). Germline V gene lookup returns CDR1 ENHRY and CDR2 SYGVKD. Trimming shortened V by 6 bases and J by 0 bases, and 9 bases separated the two germline ends. The CDR3 has 13 amino acids. The CDR3 nucleotides are TGTGCCATCAGCGCAGGGAACTCCTACGAGCAGTACTTC. Translation gives CAISAGNSYEQYF.